A single T cell receptor (beta chain) is shown here with its context. Trimming took 9 bases from V and 3 from J, leaving 9 bases between them. The CDR3 length is 11 residues. Clones were sequenced by immunoSEQ multiplex PCR, and TCRdb holds only the in-frame ones, with some missing. Of roughly 73,000 clones listed, around 90% are singletons. The sample originates from a study of OX40 agonist ivuxolimab in advanced cancers. The sequence derives from an adult with an advanced solid tumor such as melanoma, head and neck, liver or kidney cancer. The sample here was CD4+ or CD8+ T cells sorted from blood, taken in a trial of the OX40 agonist ivuxolimab. The chain has TRBV23-1 and TRBJ2-7; D not resolved. TRBV23-1 is classed as an ORF, of uncertain function. In DNA, the CDR3 is TGCGCCAGGAAAAGCCACTACGAGCAGTACTTC. This encodes CARKSHYEQYF.